The T cell receptor beta chain under discussion was sequenced for a study of blood T cell repertoires in COVID-19. On this clone: This CDR3 is also generated by other DNA sequences in the sample.

The germline gives CDR1 LGHDT, CDR2 YNNKEL (reference sequence). The CDR3 spans 13 residues. Trimming cost V 6 bases and J 2 bases; bases outside gene matches: 3. Sequenced by immunoSEQ multiplex PCR; TCRdb stores in-frame clones only, minus some. The data contain over 120,000 clones, around 73% of them seen just once; the ten biggest clones take up roughly 9%. The V gene is TRBV3-1 (or the pseudogene TRBV3-2), the J gene TRBJ1-2; TRBD1 matches at 7 bases. Sequencing was done on a sample of peripheral blood. The receptor was derived from a woman in her forties or fifties with active or convalescent COVID-19. The CDR3 DNA reads as TGTGCCAGCAGTCTACAGGGGAACTATGGCTACACCTTC. Protein sequence: CASSLQGNYGYTF.